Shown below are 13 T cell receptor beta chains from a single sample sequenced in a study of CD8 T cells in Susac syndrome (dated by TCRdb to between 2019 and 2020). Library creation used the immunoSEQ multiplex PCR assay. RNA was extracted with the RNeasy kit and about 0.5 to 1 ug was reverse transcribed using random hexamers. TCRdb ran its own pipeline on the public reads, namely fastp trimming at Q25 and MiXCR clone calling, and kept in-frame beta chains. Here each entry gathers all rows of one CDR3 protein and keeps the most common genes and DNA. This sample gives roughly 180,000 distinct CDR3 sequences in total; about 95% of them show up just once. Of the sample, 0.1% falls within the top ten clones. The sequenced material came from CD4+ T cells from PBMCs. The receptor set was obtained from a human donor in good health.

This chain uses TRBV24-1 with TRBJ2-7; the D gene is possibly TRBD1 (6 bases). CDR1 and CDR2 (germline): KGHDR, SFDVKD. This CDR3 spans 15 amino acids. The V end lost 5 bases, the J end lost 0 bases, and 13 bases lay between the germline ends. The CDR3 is CATSAGATSSYEQYF. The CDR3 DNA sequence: TGTGCCACCAGTGCAGGGGCCACGTCCTCCTACGAGCAGTACTTC.

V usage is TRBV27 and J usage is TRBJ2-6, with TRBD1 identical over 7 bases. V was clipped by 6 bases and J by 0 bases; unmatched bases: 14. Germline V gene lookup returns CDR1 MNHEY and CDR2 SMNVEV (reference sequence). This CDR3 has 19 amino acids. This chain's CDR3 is CASSLRVGQTYSGANVLTF. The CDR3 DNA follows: TGTGCCAGCAGCCTTAGGGTGGGACAGACCTACTCTGGGGCCAACGTCCTGACTTTC.

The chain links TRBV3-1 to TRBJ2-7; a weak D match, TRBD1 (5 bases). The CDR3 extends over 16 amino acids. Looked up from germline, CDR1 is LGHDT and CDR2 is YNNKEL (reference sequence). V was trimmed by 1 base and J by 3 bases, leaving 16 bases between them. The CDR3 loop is CASSQARAMGDYEQYF. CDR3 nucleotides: TGTGCCAGCAGCCAAGCCAGGGCTATGGGCGACTACGAGCAGTACTTC.

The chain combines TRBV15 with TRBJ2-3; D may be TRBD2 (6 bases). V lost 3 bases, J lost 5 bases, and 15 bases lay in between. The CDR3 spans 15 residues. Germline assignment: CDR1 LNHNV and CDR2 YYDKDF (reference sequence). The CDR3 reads CATSREGLGGDTQYF. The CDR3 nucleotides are TGTGCCACCAGCAGGGAGGGCCTGGGAGGAGATACGCAGTATTTT.

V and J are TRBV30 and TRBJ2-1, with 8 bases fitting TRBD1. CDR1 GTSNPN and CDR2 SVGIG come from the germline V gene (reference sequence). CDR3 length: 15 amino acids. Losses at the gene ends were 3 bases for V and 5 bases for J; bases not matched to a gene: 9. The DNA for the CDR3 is TGTGCCTGGAGCGTCCGGGACAGGTGGGACAATGAGCAGTTCTTC. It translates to CAWSVRDRWDNEQFF.

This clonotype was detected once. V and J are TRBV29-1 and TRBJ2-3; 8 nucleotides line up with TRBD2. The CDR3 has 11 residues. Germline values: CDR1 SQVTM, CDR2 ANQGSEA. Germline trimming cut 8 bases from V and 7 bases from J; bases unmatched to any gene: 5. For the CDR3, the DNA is TGCAGCCTAAGGACTAGCAATACGCAGTATTTT. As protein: CSLRTSNTQYF.

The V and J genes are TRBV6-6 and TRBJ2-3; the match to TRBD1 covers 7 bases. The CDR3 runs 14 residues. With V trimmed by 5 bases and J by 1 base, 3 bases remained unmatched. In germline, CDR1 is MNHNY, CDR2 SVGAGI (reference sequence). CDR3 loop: CASSHRGGTDTQYF. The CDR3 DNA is TGTGCCAGCAGTCACAGGGGCGGCACAGATACGCAGTATTTT.

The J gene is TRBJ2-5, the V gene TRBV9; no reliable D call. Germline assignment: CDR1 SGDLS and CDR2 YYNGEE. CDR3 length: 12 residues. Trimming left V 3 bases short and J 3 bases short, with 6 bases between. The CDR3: CASSAREETQYF. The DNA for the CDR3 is TGTGCCAGCAGCGCAAGAGAAGAGACCCAGTACTTC.

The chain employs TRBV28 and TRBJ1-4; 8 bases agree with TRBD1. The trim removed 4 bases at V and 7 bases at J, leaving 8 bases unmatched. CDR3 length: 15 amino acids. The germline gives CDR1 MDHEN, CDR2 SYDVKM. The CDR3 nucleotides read TGTGCCAGCAGTTCACGGACAGGGCTGGCTGAAAAACTGTTTTTT. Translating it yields CASSSRTGLAEKLFF.

CDR3 residues: CASSSPSGTSYNEQFF. CDR3 coding DNA: TGTGCCAGCAGTTCCCCTAGCGGGACCTCCTACAATGAGCAGTTCTTC. This chain connects TRBV6-2 or TRBV6-3 to TRBJ2-1; TRBD2 agrees at 9 bases. The CDR3 covers 16 residues. V lost 4 bases, J lost 0 bases, and 4 bases stayed unmatched. CDR1 MNHEY and CDR2 SVGEGT come from the germline V gene.

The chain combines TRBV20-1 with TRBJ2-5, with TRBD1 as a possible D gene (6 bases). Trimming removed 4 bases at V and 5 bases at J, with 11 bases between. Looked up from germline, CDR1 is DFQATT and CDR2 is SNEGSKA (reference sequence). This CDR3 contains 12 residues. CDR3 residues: CSATGVGETQYF. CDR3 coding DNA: TGCAGTGCTACAGGGGTCGGGGAGACCCAGTACTTC.

The CDR3: CASSDRTGWNNEQFF. CDR3 bases: TGTGCCAGCAGTGATCGGACAGGGTGGAATAATGAGCAGTTCTTC. V gene TRBV6-1 combines with J gene TRBJ2-1; 8 bases map to TRBD1. Germline CDR1 reads MNHNS; CDR2 reads SASEGT. V lost 3 bases and J lost 7; bases outside the gene matches: 8. CDR3 length equals 15 residues.

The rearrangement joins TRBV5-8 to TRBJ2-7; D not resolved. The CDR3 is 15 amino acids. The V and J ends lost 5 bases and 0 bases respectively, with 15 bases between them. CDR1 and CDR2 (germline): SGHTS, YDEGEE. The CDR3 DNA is TGTGCCAGCAGTCGCCACCGAATACTCTCCTACGAGCAGTACTTC. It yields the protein CASSRHRILSYEQYF.